Shown below are 3 T cell receptor beta chains from a single sample sequenced in a study of blood T cell repertoires in COVID-19. This table comes from immunoSEQ multiplex PCR, and its TCRdb copy is limited to in-frame clones, with some not included. The data show 300,000 to 400,000 clones, with approximately 91% seen just once and about 6.7% held by the top ten. Material: peripheral blood. The receptor source for this set is a woman in her seventies with COVID-19, enrolled during active disease.

This chain connects TRBV10-3 to TRBJ2-2; no clear D gene. The CDR3 covers 13 residues. Germline CDR1 ENHRY, CDR2 SYGVKD. V was pared by 8 bases and J by 0 bases, with 7 bases between. CDR3 in DNA: TGTGCCATCTTTACTCCGAACACCGGGGAGCTGTTTTTT. Translating it yields CAIFTPNTGELFF.

The chain carries TRBV5-1 and TRBJ2-2; 8 bases line up with TRBD1. This CDR3 spans 16 amino acids. V lost 4 bases, J lost 6 bases, and 11 bases stayed unmatched. Germline V gene sequence: CDR1 SGHRS, CDR2 YFSETQ. The CDR3 region is CASSKSGTGTAGELFF. DNA of the CDR3: TGCGCCAGCAGCAAATCCGGGACAGGTACTGCCGGGGAGCTGTTTTTT.

This sequence joins TRBV3-1 (or the pseudogene TRBV3-2) and TRBJ2-2; 9 nucleotides agree with TRBD2. The CDR3 covers 16 residues. The ends lost 10 bases at V and 3 bases at J; junction bases unmatched: 12. The germline CDR1 and CDR2 sequences are LGHDT and YNNKEL (reference sequence). The CDR3 is CATGSWAGGHTGELFF. The CDR3 bases are TGTGCCACTGGCTCTTGGGCGGGGGGGCACACCGGGGAGCTGTTTTTT.